The T cell receptor (beta chain) described here comes from a study of brain T cells in children with intractable seizures. Sequencing was performed with immunoSEQ multiplex PCR; in TCRdb, only in-frame clones are kept and a portion is missing. The sample lists hundreds of thousands of clones; over 90% were seen once. Looked up from germline, CDR1 is SQVTM and CDR2 is ANQGSEA. Trimming pared 6 bases from V and 5 bases from J, leaving 21 bases between. This CDR3 contains 15 residues. Time point: blood from clinic visit 5 months post-surgery; TSC patient then seizure free. The sequenced cases were selected for having the highest brain T cell transcript signatures. This clone has a single count.

The material sequenced was peripheral blood, taken more than 4 months after surgery. The sequence was obtained from a boy under two years old with tuberous sclerosis and intractable seizures. The chain couples TRBV29-1 to TRBJ2-3; no reliable D call. CDR3 sequence reads: CSVAESDLPQDTQYF. The CDR3 DNA reads as TGCAGCGTCGCTGAGTCGGACCTACCACAAGATACGCAGTATTTT.